These T cell receptor beta chains were read from a single sample in a study of Ad26.COV2.S vaccination and SARS-CoV-2 variants. Assay used: immunoSEQ multiplex PCR; TCRdb lists only in-frame clones, some missing. The table lists some 180,000 clones, roughly 87% of them singletons. Sequences were derived from peripheral blood, sampled after recovery from COVID-19. These receptors all come from a human donor who had recovered from COVID-19. Each CDR3 is given with its conserved first and last residue. The order of the fields is clone size, J gene, V gene, D gene, CDR3 DNA, CDR3 protein. A D gene is named only where the DNA matches it firmly. Only part of the rows carry a size: once, few, many, or a class if the clone is expanded.

NA TRBJ2-7 TRBV4-2 NA TGTGCCAGCAGCCTTGAGACGTCAGGCGGTTACGAGCAGTACTTC CASSLETSGGYEQYF
NA TRBJ2-2 TRBV5-4 NA TGTGCCAGCAGCCCAACGTTTAGCACCGGGGAGCTGTTTTTT CASSPTFSTGELFF
NA TRBJ1-5 TRBV5-6 NA TGTGCCAGCAGCTTTTCAAATCAGCCCCAGCATTTT CASSFSNQPQHF
NA TRBJ1-3 TRBV6-5 NA TGTGCCAGCAGTTACTCTGGGAGCTCTGGAAACACCATATATTTT CASSYSGSSGNTIYF
once TRBJ2-7 TRBV6-5 NA TGTGCCAGCAGTACCACACCTTGGGCCTACGAGCAGTACTTC CASSTTPWAYEQYF
NA TRBJ2-7 TRBV2 TRBD1 TGTGCCAGCAGTGAAGCGAGGGGACAGCGTTACTTC CASSEARGQRYF
NA TRBJ1-2 TRBV5-1 TRBD1 TGCGCCAGCAGCTTGGAGGGGGCCCCCTATGGCTACACCTTC CASSLEGAPYGYTF
NA TRBJ1-2 TRBV6-5 NA TGTGCCAGCAGTAGCGCCGGGGCGGGTAACTATGGCTACACCTTC CASSSAGAGNYGYTF
NA TRBJ2-3 TRBV5-1 NA TGCGCCAGCAGCTTGGTGTCAGGGAACACAGATACGCAGTATTTT CASSLVSGNTDTQYF
NA TRBJ2-1 TRBV9 TRBD2 TGTGCCAGCAGCGTAGGAGGGGGACTAGGCTCCTACAATGAGCAGTTCTTC CASSVGGGLGSYNEQFF
once TRBJ1-2 TRBV27 TRBD1 TGTGCCAGCAGTTTAGAGGGACAGGGTTACTATGGCTACACCTTC CASSLEGQGYYGYTF
NA TRBJ1-1 TRBV5-8 NA TGTGCCAGCAGCCGGGACATTGGGACTGAAGCTTTCTTT CASSRDIGTEAFF
NA TRBJ1-6 TRBV5-1 TRBD1 TGCGCCAGCTCCCCACAGGGGGCTTATTCACCCCTCCACTTT CASSPQGAYSPLHF
NA TRBJ1-1 TRBV30 NA TGTGCCTGGAGTGGCGAGGTACTCGGAACTGAAGCTTTCTTT CAWSGEVLGTEAFF
NA TRBJ1-3 TRBV5-1 NA TGCGCCAGCAGCTTGATAGACCCTGGCTCTGGAAACACCATATATTTT CASSLIDPGSGNTIYF
once TRBJ1-2 TRBV6-5 NA TGTGCCAGCAGCCCAACAGGGTATGATGGCTACACCTTC CASSPTGYDGYTF
few TRBJ1-2 TRBV19 TRBD1 TGTGCCAGTAGCGAAACAGTGACAGGGTTTAACTATGGCTACACCTTC CASSETVTGFNYGYTF
NA TRBJ2-5 TRBV19 NA TGTGCCAGTAGTACGATCCTCACCCCCGAGACCCAGTACTTC CASSTILTPETQYF
NA TRBJ2-7 TRBV18 NA TGTGCCAGCTCACCACCGACGAGGGACGAGCAGTACTTC CASSPPTRDEQYF
NA TRBJ2-7 TRBV3-1/TRBV3-2 NA TGTGCCAGCAGCCAAGAAGGCGACCCTACCTACGAGCAGTACTTC CASSQEGDPTYEQYF
NA TRBJ1-1 TRBV30 NA TGTGCCTGGAGTGTGGGTCCTAACACTGAAGCTTTCTTT CAWSVGPNTEAFF
once TRBJ1-4 TRBV10-3 NA TGTGCCATCGGGAGACAGGCAAATGAAAAACTGTTTTTT CAIGRQANEKLFF
NA TRBJ2-7 TRBV29-1 NA TGCAGCGTTGTCACAGCGACCTACGAGCAGTACTTC CSVVTATYEQYF
NA TRBJ1-5 TRBV19 TRBD1 TGTGCCAGTAGAGCCTTACAGGGGCGAGGGAGCAATCAGCCCCAGCATTTT CASRALQGRGSNQPQHF
NA TRBJ2-1 TRBV27 NA TGTGCCAGCACCACAATATACAATGAGCAGTTCTTC CASTTIYNEQFF
NA TRBJ2-5 TRBV3-1/TRBV3-2 TRBD1 TGTGCCAGCAGCCACTTCCGGGACAGCTTGGACGTCGAGACCCAGTACTTC CASSHFRDSLDVETQYF
NA TRBJ2-7 TRBV7-8 NA TGTGCCAGCAGCTTAGACGCGGTAGAGCAGTACTTC CASSLDAVEQYF
NA TRBJ2-7 TRBV14 NA TGTGCCAGCAGCCCGGACACCTATGCCTACGAGCAGTACTTC CASSPDTYAYEQYF
NA TRBJ2-7 TRBV6-5 TRBD1 TGTGCCAGCAGTTACTCAAGGACAGGGGACGAGCAGTACTTC CASSYSRTGDEQYF
NA TRBJ2-3 TRBV15 TRBD1 TGTGCCACCAGCCGCGCGACAGGGGTAGGGATATCGAATACGCAGTATTTT CATSRATGVGISNTQYF
few TRBJ1-2 TRBV3-1/TRBV3-2 NA TGTGCCAGCAGCCAAGACAGGTGGAAGGAAGGCAGCACCTTC CASSQDRWKEGSTF
NA TRBJ2-7 TRBV12-3/TRBV12-4 NA TGTGCCAGCAGCCCCAATCACTACGAGCAGTACTTC CASSPNHYEQYF